The 5 T cell receptor beta chains listed next were all sequenced from one sample in a study of OX40 agonist ivuxolimab in advanced cancers. TCRdb's copy holds only in-frame clones and misses some; the assay was immunoSEQ multiplex PCR. The table records approximately 77,000 clones, over 80% of them present only once. Source: CD4+ or CD8+ T cells sorted from blood, taken in a trial of the OX40 agonist ivuxolimab. The source is an adult with an advanced solid tumor such as melanoma, head and neck, liver or kidney cancer.

The chain links TRBV19 to TRBJ1-5, with unresolved D. Germline lookup yields CDR1 LNHDA and CDR2 SQIVND (reference sequence). The V end was cut by 7 bases, the J end by 0 bases, with 7 bases between. The CDR3 length is 13 residues. The CDR3 DNA reads as TGTGCCAGTACTCCGTATAGCAATCAGCCCCAGCATTTT. Protein: CASTPYSNQPQHF. Drawing the rest from reference TRBV19 and TRBJ1-5, the complete variable domain is DGGITQSPKYLFRKEGQNVTLSCEQNLNHDAMYWYRQDPGQGLRLIYYSQIVNDFQKGDIAEGYSVSREKKESFPLTVTSAQKNPTAFYLCASTPYSNQPQHFGDGTRLSIL.

The chain links TRBV15 to TRBJ1-5; 8 nucleotides align to TRBD1. The junction had 6 bases not matched to a gene; V was cut back by 0 bases and J by 2 bases. The CDR3 contains 17 residues. Germline assignment: CDR1 LNHNV and CDR2 YYDKDF (reference sequence). The CDR3 bases are TGTGCCACCAGCAGAGACGGGACAGGCGTAGGCAATCAGCCCCAGCATTTT. It yields the protein CATSRDGTGVGNQPQHF. Complete variable domain (other parts from reference TRBV15 and TRBJ1-5): DAMVIQNPRYQVTQFGKPVTLSCSQTLNHNVMYWYQQKSSQAPKLLFHYYDKDFNNEADTPDNFQSRRPNTSFCFLDIRSPGLGDTAMYLCATSRDGTGVGNQPQHFGDGTRLSIL.

The V gene is TRBV13, the J gene TRBJ1-1; 11 nucleotides align to TRBD1. The germline CDR1 and CDR2 sequences are PRHDT and FYEKMQ (reference sequence). There are 16 residues in the CDR3. V lost 3 bases to trimming and J lost 1 base; unmatched junction nucleotides: 4. CDR3 amino acids: CASSLGQGVWNTEAFF. Written as DNA, the CDR3 is TGTGCCAGCAGCTTGGGACAGGGGGTTTGGAACACTGAAGCTTTCTTT.

The chain has TRBV27 and TRBJ2-3, with 12 bases that match TRBD2. The CDR3 contains 19 residues. The germline CDR1 and CDR2 sequences are MNHEY and SMNVEV (reference sequence). J gave up 0 bases and V 4 bases, and 11 bases lay outside the gene matches. The CDR3 spells CASSSWTSGALLSTDTQYF. CDR3 DNA: TGTGCCAGCAGTTCCTGGACTAGCGGGGCTCTCCTTAGCACAGATACGCAGTATTTT.

The chain uses TRBV4-3 and TRBJ2-2; D assignment may be TRBD1 or TRBD2 (5 bases each). Trimming stripped 0 bases from V and 6 bases from J, with 8 bases between. Germline CDR1 is LGHNA and CDR2 is YSLEER. CDR3 length: 14 residues. CDR3 DNA: TGCGCCAGCAGCCAAGATTTGGGACCCGGGGAGCTGTTTTTT. Translation gives CASSQDLGPGELFF.